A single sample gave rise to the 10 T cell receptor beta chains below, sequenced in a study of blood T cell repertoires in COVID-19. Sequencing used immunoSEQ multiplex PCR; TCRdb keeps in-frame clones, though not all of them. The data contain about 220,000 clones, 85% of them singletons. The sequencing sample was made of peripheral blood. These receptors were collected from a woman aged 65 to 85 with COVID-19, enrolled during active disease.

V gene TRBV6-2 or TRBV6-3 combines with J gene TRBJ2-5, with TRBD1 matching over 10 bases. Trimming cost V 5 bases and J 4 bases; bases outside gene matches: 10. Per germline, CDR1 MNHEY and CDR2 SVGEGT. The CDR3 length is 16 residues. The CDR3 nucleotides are TGTGCCAGCAGTAACCTCGGGACAGGGGCAGGAGAGACCCAGTACTTC. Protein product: CASSNLGTGAGETQYF.

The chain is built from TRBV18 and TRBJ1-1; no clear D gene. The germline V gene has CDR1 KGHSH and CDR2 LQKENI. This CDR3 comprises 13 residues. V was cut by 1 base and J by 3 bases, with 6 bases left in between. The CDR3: CASSPLGDTEAFF. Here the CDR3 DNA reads TGTGCCAGCTCACCACTCGGGGACACTGAAGCTTTCTTT.

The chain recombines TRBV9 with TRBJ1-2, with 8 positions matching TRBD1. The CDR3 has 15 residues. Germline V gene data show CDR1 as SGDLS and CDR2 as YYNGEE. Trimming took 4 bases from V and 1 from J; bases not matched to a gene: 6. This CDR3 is CASSPQGDYNYGYTF. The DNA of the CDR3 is TGTGCCAGCAGCCCACAGGGGGATTATAACTATGGCTACACCTTC.

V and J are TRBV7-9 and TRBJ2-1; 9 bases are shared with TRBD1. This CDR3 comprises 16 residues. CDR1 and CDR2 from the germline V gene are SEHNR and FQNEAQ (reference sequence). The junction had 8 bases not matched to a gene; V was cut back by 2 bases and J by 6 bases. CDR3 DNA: TGTGCCAGCAGCTTATTAGGAGGACAGGGGTTCAATGAGCAGTTCTTC. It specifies CASSLLGGQGFNEQFF.

The CDR3 loop reads CASQYQGWNEQFF. CDR3 DNA sequence: TGTGCCAGTCAATACCAGGGATGGAATGAGCAGTTCTTC. The V call is TRBV19, the J call TRBJ2-1, with D maybe TRBD1 (5 bases). The germline CDR1 and CDR2 sequences are LNHDA and SQIVND (reference sequence). CDR3 length equals 13 residues. The V end lost 8 bases, the J end lost 7 bases, and 15 bases lay between the germline ends.

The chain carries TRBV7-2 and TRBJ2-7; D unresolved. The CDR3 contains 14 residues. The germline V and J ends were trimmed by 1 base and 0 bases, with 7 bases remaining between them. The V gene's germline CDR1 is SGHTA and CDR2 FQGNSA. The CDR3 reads CASSLGRSSYEQYF. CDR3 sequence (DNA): TGTGCCAGCAGCTTAGGGCGGAGCTCCTACGAGCAGTACTTC. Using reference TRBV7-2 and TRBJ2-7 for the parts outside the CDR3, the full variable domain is GAGVSQSPSNKVTEKGKDVELRCDPISGHTALYWYRQSLGQGLEFLIYFQGNSAPDKSGLPSDRFSAERTGGSVSTLTIQRTQQEDSAVYLCASSLGRSSYEQYFGPGTRLTVT.

This chain's CDR3 is CASSPPGQGNEKLFF. DNA of the CDR3: TGCGCCAGCAGCCCTCCGGGACAGGGGAATGAAAAACTGTTTTTT. The rearrangement joins TRBV5-1 to TRBJ1-4; 10 bases are a match to TRBD1. V was pared by 4 bases and J by 5 bases, with 5 bases of the junction left unmatched. Germline V gene data show CDR1 as SGHRS and CDR2 as YFSETQ. This CDR3 comprises 15 residues.

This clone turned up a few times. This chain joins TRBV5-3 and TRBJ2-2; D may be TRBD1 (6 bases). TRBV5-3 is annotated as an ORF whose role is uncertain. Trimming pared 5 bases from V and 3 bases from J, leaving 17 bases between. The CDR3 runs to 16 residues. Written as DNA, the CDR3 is TGTGCCAGAAGATCGGGACACCCAAGGGACACCGGGGAGCTGTTTTTT. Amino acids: CARRSGHPRDTGELFF.

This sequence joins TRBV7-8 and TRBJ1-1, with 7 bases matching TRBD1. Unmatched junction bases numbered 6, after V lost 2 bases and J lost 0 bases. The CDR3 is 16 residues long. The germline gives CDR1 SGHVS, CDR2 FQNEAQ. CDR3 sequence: CASSLKGGLMNTEAFF. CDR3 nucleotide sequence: TGTGCCAGCAGCTTAAAAGGGGGCCTTATGAACACTGAAGCTTTCTTT. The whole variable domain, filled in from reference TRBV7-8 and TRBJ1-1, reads GAGVSQSPRYKVAKRGQDVALRCDPISGHVSLFWYQQALGQGPEFLTYFQNEAQLDKSGLPSDRFFAERPEGSVSTLKIQRTQQEDSAVYLCASSLKGGLMNTEAFFGQGTRLTVV.

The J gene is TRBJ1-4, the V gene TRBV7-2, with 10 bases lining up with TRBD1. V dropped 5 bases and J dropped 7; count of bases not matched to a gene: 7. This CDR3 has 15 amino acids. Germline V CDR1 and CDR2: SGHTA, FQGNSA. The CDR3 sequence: CASSNRQGAGEKLFF. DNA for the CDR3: TGTGCCAGCAGCAACCGACAGGGGGCTGGTGAAAAACTGTTTTTT.